This is a list of T cell receptor beta chains from one sample in a study of glioma-infiltrating T cells after dendritic cell vaccination. Here immunoSEQ multiplex PCR was the method, and the copy in TCRdb shows in-frame clones only, minus some. The repertoire holds around 60,000 clones, with approximately 86% as singletons. The source was blood, collected after dendritic cell vaccination. These receptors came from a human donor with glioblastoma. CDR3s include the opening cysteine and the closing phenylalanine or tryptophan. D genes are given only for firm matches. Clone size is shown for a subset of rows, as once, few, many or a class of expanded clone.

d_gene	abundance	v_gene	j_gene	CDR3aa	CDR3nt
TRBD1	once	TRBV2	TRBJ2-7	CASRTDRFSYEQYF	TGTGCCAGCAGAACGGACAGGTTCTCCTACGAGCAGTACTTC
TRBD1	few	TRBV30	TRBJ1-1	CAWTGLQGDTEAFF	TGTGCCTGGACCGGTCTACAGGGGGACACTGAAGCTTTCTTT
-	-	TRBV7-9	TRBJ2-7	CASSLGAGYEQYF	TGTGCCAGCAGCTTAGGGGCGGGTTACGAGCAGTACTTC
TRBD2	-	TRBV7-9	TRBJ2-1	CASSQAGGPGYNEQFF	TGTGCCAGCAGTCAAGCGGGAGGGCCCGGATACAATGAGCAGTTCTTC
-	-	TRBV6-5	TRBJ1-1	CASRHRGARSEAFF	TGTGCCAGCCGACACCGGGGGGCGAGGTCTGAAGCTTTCTTT
-	once	TRBV9	TRBJ1-1	CASSVATTVTEAFF	TGTGCCAGCAGCGTAGCTACGACAGTCACTGAAGCTTTCTTT
TRBD1	-	TRBV6-1	TRBJ1-5	CASSRQGVSNQPQHF	TGTGCCAGCAGTCGACAGGGAGTAAGCAATCAGCCCCAGCATTTT
TRBD1	-	TRBV14	TRBJ2-7	CASSQGRGRSYEQYF	TGTGCCAGCAGCCAAGGCAGGGGGAGATCCTACGAGCAGTACTTC
TRBD2	-	TRBV7-6	TRBJ2-5	CASSFSKTSPPTNF	TGTGCCAGCAGCTTTAGCAAGACTAGCCCCCCCACGAACTTC
TRBD2	-	TRBV4-3	TRBJ2-7	CASSQAKRGGYEQYF	TGCGCCAGCAGCCAAGCGAAGCGGGGGGGCTACGAGCAGTACTTC
TRBD2	-	TRBV6-5	TRBJ2-2	CASSLAGGLGGELFF	TGTGCCAGCAGTTTAGCGGGGGGCCTGGGCGGGGAGCTGTTTTTT
-	-	TRBV5-5	TRBJ1-6	CASSLGGNSPLHF	TGTGCCAGCAGCTTGGGAGGGAATTCACCCCTCCACTTT
-	-	TRBV6-1	TRBJ1-2	CASRGAWGYTF	TGTGCCAGCAGGGGGGCTTGGGGCTACACCTTC
TRBD1	-	TRBV7-2	TRBJ1-3	CASSNRQGATGNTIYF	TGTGCCAGCAGCAACCGACAGGGGGCGACTGGAAACACCATATATTTT
-	-	TRBV9	TRBJ1-6	CASSVTPGVTNSPLHF	TGTGCCAGCAGCGTCACCCCGGGTGTAACTAATTCACCCCTCCACTTT
TRBD2	-	TRBV5-1	TRBJ2-5	CASSPGRGIAGTQYF	TGCGCCAGCTCCCCCGGGAGGGGGATAGCGGGGACCCAGTACTTC
-	-	TRBV5-4	TRBJ2-7	CASSPGGALSYEQYF	TGTGCCAGCAGCCCGGGTGGGGCCCTTTCCTACGAGCAGTACTTC
TRBD1	once	TRBV29-1	TRBJ2-7	CSALGDRGQQYF	TGCAGCGCCCTAGGGGACAGGGGACAGCAGTACTTC
TRBD1	-	TRBV6-5	TRBJ1-6	CASRYRGQGSPLHF	TGTGCCAGCAGATACAGGGGGCAGGGTTCACCCCTCCACTTT
TRBD1	-	TRBV6-5	TRBJ1-1	CASSGPGQGAEAFF	TGTGCCAGCAGTGGCCCCGGACAGGGGGCTGAAGCTTTCTTT
TRBD1	-	TRBV30	TRBJ1-3	CAWSSTGGTGNTIYF	TGTGCCTGGAGTTCAACAGGGGGAACTGGAAACACCATATATTTT
-	-	TRBV11-2	TRBJ1-1	CASSSFRGPWTEAFF	TGTGCCAGCAGCTCCTTCAGGGGCCCTTGGACTGAAGCTTTCTTT
-	-	TRBV5-1	TRBJ2-3	CASSFLRVGDTQYF	TGCGCCAGCAGCTTTCTTCGGGTCGGGGATACGCAGTATTTT
TRBD1	-	TRBV5-5	TRBJ2-7	CASSNRQGVGVEQYF	TGTGCCAGCAGCAATAGACAGGGTGTAGGGGTCGAGCAGTACTTC
-	-	TRBV4-1	TRBJ2-3	CASSQKNGDTQYF	TGCGCCAGCAGCCAAAAGAACGGAGATACGCAGTATTTT
TRBD2	-	TRBV9	TRBJ2-1	CASSVAGGAIYNEQFF	TGTGCCAGCAGCGTAGCGGGGGGGGCGATCTACAATGAGCAGTTCTTC
TRBD1	-	TRBV7-6	TRBJ2-2	CASSLGQGTHTGELFF	TGTGCCAGCAGCCTCGGACAGGGGACCCACACCGGGGAGCTGTTTTTT
-	-	TRBV21-1	TRBJ2-7	CASSLGEDRDSYEQYF	TGTGCCAGCAGCCTGGGGGAGGACAGGGATTCCTACGAGCAGTACTTC
-	-	TRBV4-2	TRBJ2-6	CASSPTLAAGANVLTF	TGTGCCAGCAGCCCCACTCTAGCAGCTGGGGCCAACGTCCTGACTTTC
TRBD1	-	TRBV4-3	TRBJ1-5	CASSQDFRGRQPQHF	TGCGCCAGCAGCCAAGATTTCAGGGGGCGTCAGCCCCAGCATTTT
-	medium-sized	TRBV23-1	TRBJ2-6	CASTQGRAGANVLTF	TGCGCCAGCACCCAGGGGCGGGCTGGGGCCAACGTCCTGACTTTC
TRBD1	-	TRBV6-4	TRBJ2-2	CASSPGTGGTGELFF	TGTGCCAGCAGTCCGGGGACAGGGGGCACCGGGGAGCTGTTTTTT
-	-	TRBV6-6	TRBJ1-5	CASSYGDFNQPQHF	TGTGCCAGCAGTTATGGGGACTTCAATCAGCCCCAGCATTTT
-	-	TRBV19	TRBJ2-1	CASSPSGGRANEQFF	TGTGCCAGTAGTCCTTCGGGGGGCCGGGCCAATGAGCAGTTCTTC
-	-	TRBV30	TRBJ2-7	CAWTLRRFPYEQYF	TGTGCCTGGACCCTGCGGCGGTTCCCCTACGAGCAGTACTTC
-	-	TRBV7-2	TRBJ1-6	CASSPQSVRGSPLHF	TGTGCCAGCAGCCCCCAGAGCGTCCGAGGTTCACCCCTCCACTTT
-	-	TRBV7-2	TRBJ2-7	CASSLSRGLPYEQYF	TGTGCCAGCAGCTTAAGCAGGGGCCTCCCCTACGAGCAGTACTTC
-	-	TRBV19	TRBJ1-1	CASSKTDGYTEAFF	TGTGCCAGTAGCAAAACCGACGGGTACACTGAAGCTTTCTTT
-	-	TRBV7-9	TRBJ1-1	CASSAGLRGTEAFF	TGTGCCAGCAGCGCGGGACTTCGGGGCACTGAAGCTTTCTTT
TRBD2	-	TRBV10-3	TRBJ2-1	CAARPSGSYNEQFF	TGTGCCGCCAGACCTAGCGGAAGCTACAATGAGCAGTTCTTC
-	-	TRBV29-1	TRBJ1-2	CSVAGAKNYGYTF	TGCAGCGTTGCAGGGGCCAAGAACTATGGCTACACCTTC
-	once	TRBV19	TRBJ1-2	CASSTDSINYGYTF	TGTGCCAGTAGTACCGACAGCATTAACTATGGCTACACCTTC
TRBD1	-	TRBV6-1	TRBJ1-2	CASSEDRIGYGYTF	TGTGCCAGCAGTGAGGACAGGATAGGCTATGGCTACACCTTC
-	-	TRBV7-2	TRBJ1-5	CASSRDRNQPQHF	TGTGCCAGCAGCCGCGACAGAAATCAGCCCCAGCATTTT
-	-	TRBV7-9	TRBJ2-6	CASSFKSSGANVLTF	TGTGCCAGCAGCTTTAAGAGCTCTGGGGCCAACGTCCTGACTTTC
TRBD1	-	TRBV5-6	TRBJ1-2	CASSQLLQGLVGYTF	TGTGCCAGCAGCCAACTATTACAGGGGTTGGTTGGCTACACCTTC
-	-	TRBV5-4	TRBJ2-7	CASSPGRQNNEQYF	TGTGCCAGCAGCCCTGGTAGACAGAACAACGAGCAGTACTTC
TRBD2	-	TRBV11-2	TRBJ2-1	CASSLGTSGIYNEQFF	TGTGCCAGCAGCTTAGGGACTAGCGGGATATACAATGAGCAGTTCTTC
TRBD2	-	TRBV19	TRBJ2-7	CASKPGGGRPSEQYF	TGTGCCAGTAAGCCGGGGGGCGGGAGGCCCTCCGAGCAGTACTTC
-	few	TRBV9	TRBJ2-2	CASGGRNTGELFF	TGTGCCAGCGGGGGCCGGAACACCGGGGAGCTGTTTTTT
TRBD1	-	TRBV19	TRBJ2-3	CASRLTGYADTQYF	TGTGCCAGTAGACTGACAGGGTACGCAGATACGCAGTATTTT
TRBD1	-	TRBV29-1	TRBJ1-2	CSVVSGAGGSGYTF	TGCAGCGTTGTCAGTGGGGCAGGGGGTTCTGGCTACACCTTC
TRBD2	-	TRBV4-3	TRBJ2-7	CASSQGTSGYEQYF	TGCGCCAGCAGCCAGGGGACTAGCGGGTACGAGCAGTACTTC
-	-	TRBV9	TRBJ1-2	CASSVEGDSNYGYTF	TGTGCCAGCAGCGTAGAAGGGGATTCGAACTATGGCTACACCTTC
TRBD2	-	TRBV5-1	TRBJ2-7	CASSVTSGSIHEQYF	TGCGCCAGCAGCGTGACTAGCGGGAGTATCCACGAGCAGTACTTC
TRBD1	-	TRBV10-1	TRBJ2-7	CASSRDRGYEQYF	TGCGCCAGCAGCCGGGACAGGGGTTACGAGCAGTACTTC
-	-	TRBV4-2	TRBJ1-3	CASSQDGLSSTTIYF	TGTGCCAGCAGCCAAGACGGGTTATCATCGACCACCATATATTTT
TRBD2	-	TRBV6-4	TRBJ2-1	CASSRYSGNEQFF	TGTGCCAGCAGTCGCTATAGCGGGAATGAGCAGTTCTTC
-	-	TRBV7-8	TRBJ2-1	CASSLGDSSLYEFF	TGTGCCAGCAGCCTAGGGGACTCCTCCCTATACGAGTTCTTC
TRBD1	-	TRBV7-6	TRBJ2-1	CASSLGGRGNEQFF	TGTGCCAGCAGCTTAGGGGGCAGGGGGAATGAGCAGTTCTTC